The T cell receptor (beta chain) under discussion was sequenced for a study of breast tumors, draining lymph nodes, adjacent tissues. With respect to this clonotype: The antigen is undetermined.

TCRdb recomputed calls from the multiplex PCR reads with MiXCR, one row per CDR3 protein. The sample carries around 170,000 distinct CDR3 sequences, 33% recorded once. Axillary draining lymph nodes of breast cancer patients supplied the node samples. The V and J ends lost 1 base and 0 bases respectively, with 9 bases between them. Germline V gene lookup returns CDR1 SGHAT and CDR2 FQNNGV. This CDR3 is 15 amino acids long. Study results and caveats: Tumors had less TCR diversity than lymph nodes, more than nontumor tissue. Data fit most tumor T cells coming from lymph node, expanding in tumor. Data only fit, rather than demonstrated, lymph node origin of most tumor T cells. Tumor and nontumor repertoires were significantly more similar in luminal-like than in basal-like breast cancer.

The sequencing input was axillary lymph node tissue. The receptor comes from a female donor with breast cancer. Some clones in this sample may be carry-over from other donors' samples. V is TRBV11-2 and J is TRBJ1-1; the D is unclear. CDR3 in amino acids: CASSLGLFMNTEAFF. The CDR3 region has the DNA TGTGCCAGCAGCTTAGGACTTTTCATGAACACTGAAGCTTTCTTT.